The T cell receptor beta chain described here comes from a study of cytomegalovirus exposure and HLA in healthy donors. Study results and limitations: Later analysis placed DRB1 highest and HLA-C lowest in TCR association rates, which differed by HLA locus.

The PCR ran on 60 Vbeta and 13 Jbeta primers. Repertoires were generated with immunoSEQ multiplex PCR, while TCRdb's copy carries only in-frame clones and drops some. Among fewer than 250,000 clones listed, around three quarters were seen once. Germline V CDR1 and CDR2: LNHDA, SQIVND (reference sequence). Deletions cut 2 bases from V and 3 bases from J, with 16 bases between. This CDR3 is built from 16 residues. Likely unrecorded immune exposures existed in these nominally healthy donors. As to this clone: The antigen is not known.

The V and J genes are TRBV19 and TRBJ1-2; D is possibly TRBD1 (5 bases). The specimen was PBMCs. The sequence derives from a woman aged 18-29 years in good health and CMV-seronegative. The CDR3 DNA reads TGTGCCAGTAGTATATGGAAAAGGGGAAACGACTATGGCTACACCTTC. This encodes CASSIWKRGNDYGYTF.